Listed below are T cell receptor beta chains from one sample, sequenced in a study of blood T cells in healthy people across ages. One entry per CDR3 protein results from TCRdb running MiXCR on the 5' RACE reads. The sample lists over 700,000 distinct CDR3 sequences, roughly 50% occurring once. Sequenced: blood. The receptors shown here come from a man aged 80 or over in good health. Both conserved end residues are part of each CDR3. Size tells how often a clone was seen (once, few, many) or the class of an expanded clone, and some rows leave it out.

J: TRBJ2-1
V: TRBV5-1
size: once
CDR3: CASSLPTLNEQFF

J: .
V: TRBV5-1
size: .
CDR3: CASSPGGTSGSNNEQYF

J: TRBJ2-1
V: TRBV7-9
size: few
CDR3: CASGSVAPTYNEQFF

J: TRBJ2-5
V: TRBV7-9
size: few
CDR3: CASSYGQGVGETQYF

J: TRBJ2-5
V: TRBV7-9
size: few
CDR3: CASTYRGAQETQYF

J: TRBJ1-2
V: TRBV7-9
size: few
CDR3: CASSLGQGASRGYTF

J: TRBJ2-3
V: TRBV6-6
size: .
CDR3: CASSSGGAVDTQYF

J: TRBJ2-4
V: TRBV14
size: .
CDR3: CASSPFQGGSQYF

J: TRBJ2-1
V: TRBV18
size: .
CDR3: CASSTEGPYNEQFF

J: TRBJ1-2
V: TRBV5-6
size: .
CDR3: CASSFYTLAEGGYTF

J: TRBJ1-2
V: TRBV7-9
size: many
CDR3: CASSLGGGYTF

J: TRBJ2-5
V: TRBV28
size: once
CDR3: CASRLGRSFQETQYF

J: TRBJ1-3
V: TRBV2
size: .
CDR3: CASSELVSGNTIYF

J: TRBJ1-2
V: TRBV12-3/TRBV12-4
size: .
CDR3: CATNRQTGGYTF

J: TRBJ2-7
V: TRBV18
size: .
CDR3: CASSPGQGNLGEQYF

J: TRBJ2-4
V: TRBV20-1
size: .
CDR3: CSARDNLAKNIQYF

J: TRBJ2-3
V: TRBV12-3/TRBV12-4
size: .
CDR3: CASSLVRWDTQYF

J: TRBJ2-4
V: TRBV2
size: .
CDR3: CASTLIRGEQYF

J: TRBJ2-7
V: TRBV7-9
size: .
CDR3: CASTSTGGAFSYEQYF

J: TRBJ1-2
V: TRBV5-6
size: few
CDR3: CASSPRGTYGYTF

J: TRBJ1-4
V: TRBV6-5
size: .
CDR3: CASRLQGANEKLFF

J: TRBJ2-7
V: TRBV7-3
size: .
CDR3: CASSTRVSPEQYF

J: TRBJ2-5
V: TRBV21-1
size: .
CDR3: CASSKAPGGVQETQYF

J: TRBJ2-1
V: TRBV7-2
size: .
CDR3: CASSLVAGGPVNEQFF

J: TRBJ2-5
V: TRBV5-1
size: .
CDR3: CASGAGGPSNEQYF

J: TRBJ2-1
V: TRBV18
size: .
CDR3: CASSPPLRGSSYNEQFF

J: TRBJ2-7
V: TRBV3-1
size: few
CDR3: CASSQERVLMYEQYF

J: TRBJ2-1
V: TRBV20-1
size: .
CDR3: CSAWSLSGRDNEQFF

J: TRBJ2-7
V: TRBV4-1
size: .
CDR3: CASTHGEATSGSSEQYF

J: TRBJ2-5
V: TRBV5-1
size: once
CDR3: CASSIRGYQETQYF

J: TRBJ2-7
V: TRBV29-1
size: few
CDR3: CSVAPGGNEQYF

J: TRBJ2-2
V: TRBV12-3/TRBV12-4
size: .
CDR3: CASSPSSGELFF

J: TRBJ2-3
V: TRBV7-3
size: .
CDR3: CASSLMGQITDTQYF

J: TRBJ2-4
V: TRBV28
size: .
CDR3: CATQWGEQYF

J: TRBJ2-1
V: TRBV10-3
size: .
CDR3: CAISEWGLAGNNEQFF

J: TRBJ1-2
V: TRBV7-2
size: .
CDR3: CASSPETGGSNYGYTF

J: TRBJ2-3
V: TRBV5-1
size: few
CDR3: CASSPPGLAETDTQYF

J: TRBJ1-5
V: TRBV27
size: .
CDR3: CASRPAGSNQPQHF

J: TRBJ2-5
V: TRBV20-1
size: .
CDR3: CSASSGRQETQYF

J: TRBJ2-3
V: TRBV7-8
size: .
CDR3: CASSFTLAGTDTQYF